A selection of T cell receptor beta chains follows, all from one sample in a study of blood T cell repertoires in COVID-19. Repertoires were generated with immunoSEQ multiplex PCR, while TCRdb's copy carries only in-frame clones and drops some. The data show 270,000 or so clones, about nine tenths seen once. Sequencing was carried out using peripheral blood. Receptors were obtained from a woman aged 25-40 years with active or convalescent COVID-19. Both conserved end residues are part of each CDR3. D genes are given only for firm matches. Only some rows state a clone size, as once, few, many or a class for expanded clones.

d_call j_call v_call clone_size cdr3_aa cdr3_nt
NA TRBJ1-1 TRBV10-3 NA CATVPLGSTEAFF TGTGCCACCGTCCCTTTGGGGAGCACTGAAGCTTTCTTT
NA TRBJ2-3 TRBV3-1/TRBV3-2 NA CASSQVADTQYF TGTGCCAGCAGCCAAGTGGCTGATACGCAGTATTTT
NA TRBJ2-2 TRBV4-3 NA CASSQDRVTGELFF TGCGCCAGCAGCCAAGACAGGGTGACCGGGGAGCTGTTTTTT
TRBD1 TRBJ2-7 TRBV27 NA CASSLSGQGISYEQYF TGTGCCAGCAGTTTATCCGGACAGGGGATCTCCTACGAGCAGTACTTC
TRBD1 TRBJ2-7 TRBV11-2 NA CASSIRQGAAYEQYF TGTGCCAGCAGCATAAGACAGGGGGCTGCCTACGAGCAGTACTTC
TRBD1 TRBJ1-1 TRBV6-1 NA CASSERGLNTEAFF TGTGCCAGCAGTGAAAGGGGGCTGAACACTGAAGCTTTCTTT
NA TRBJ1-3 TRBV9 NA CASSDRPGTGGNTIYF TGTGCCAGCAGCGACCGCCCGGGTACGGGGGGAAACACCATATATTTT
NA TRBJ1-4 TRBV7-3 NA CASSFRRGEKLFF TGTGCCAGCAGCTTTAGACGGGGTGAAAAACTGTTTTTT
NA TRBJ1-2 TRBV4-3 NA CASSQVSGVNYGYTF TGCGCCAGCAGCCAAGTATCGGGGGTTAACTATGGCTACACCTTC
NA TRBJ1-6 TRBV6-6 NA CASSSSGNSPLHF TGTGCCAGCAGTTCCTCCGGTAATTCACCCCTCCACTTT
NA TRBJ2-3 TRBV29-1 NA CSITWGGTDTQYF TGCAGCATCACCTGGGGGGGCACAGATACGCAGTATTTT
TRBD2 TRBJ2-1 TRBV7-3 NA CASSLTSGGDLDEQFF TGTGCCAGCAGCCTGACTAGCGGGGGGGACTTGGATGAGCAGTTCTTC
TRBD2 TRBJ2-3 TRBV30 once CAWRRAGGADTQYF TGTGCCTGGAGAAGAGCGGGGGGGGCAGATACGCAGTATTTT